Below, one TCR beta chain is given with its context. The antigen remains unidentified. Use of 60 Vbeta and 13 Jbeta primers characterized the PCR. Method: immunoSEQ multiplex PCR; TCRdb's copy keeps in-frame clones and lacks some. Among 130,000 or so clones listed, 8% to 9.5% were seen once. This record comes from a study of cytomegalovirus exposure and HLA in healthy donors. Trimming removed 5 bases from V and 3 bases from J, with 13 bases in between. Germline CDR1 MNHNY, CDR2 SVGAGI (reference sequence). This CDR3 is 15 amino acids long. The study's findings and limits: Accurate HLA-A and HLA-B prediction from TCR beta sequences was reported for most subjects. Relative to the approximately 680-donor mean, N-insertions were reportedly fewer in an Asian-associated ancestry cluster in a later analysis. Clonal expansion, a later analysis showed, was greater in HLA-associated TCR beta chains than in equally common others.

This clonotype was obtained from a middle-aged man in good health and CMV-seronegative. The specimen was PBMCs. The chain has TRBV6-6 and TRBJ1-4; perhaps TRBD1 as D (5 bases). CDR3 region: CASSHSGIPNEKLFF. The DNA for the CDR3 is TGTGCCAGCAGTCATTCAGGGATCCCTAATGAAAAACTGTTTTTT.